This T cell receptor (beta chain) was obtained from a study of response to subunit inactivated influenza vaccine. In germline, CDR1 is SGDLS, CDR2 YYNGEE. With V trimmed by 0 bases and J by 5 bases, 4 bases remained unmatched. This CDR3 is 15 amino acids long. From the RT-PCR reads, TCRdb called clonotypes with MiXCR, one entry per CDR3 protein. The table has about 520,000 distinct CDR3 sequences, approximately 7.3% seen once. The chain carries TRBV9 and TRBJ1-4, with 7 bases aligning to TRBD1. The sample consisted of PBMCs from blood, taken roughly 24 months after vaccination. The receptor's source is a man aged 45-69 years who received an inactivated influenza vaccine. CDR3 bases: TGTGCCAGCAGCGTAGACGGGACAGACAATGAAAAACTGTTTTTT. It codes for CASSVDGTDNEKLFF.